This TCR beta chain comes out of a study of regulatory T cells in long-lasting Graves disease. Whole-study findings and limits: Patients whose Graves' disease persisted exhibited lower TCR diversity than those newly diagnosed. Among the persistent patients, 2,500 to 3,000 public clonotypes were shared, more than the roughly 970 shared among new patients. Persistent cases favored TRBV28, TRBJ1-2 and TRBJ2-5.

There are 13 residues in the CDR3. Trimming left V 6 bases short and J 1 base short, with 10 bases between. CDR1 MDHEN and CDR2 SYDVKM come from the germline V gene. Relying on iRepertoire HTBI primers and Arm-PCR of CDR3 regions, the team built TCR beta libraries. Original handling: Taken together, the samples had roughly 63 TRBV and roughly 14 TRBJ segments identified. In TCRdb, the multiplex PCR reads were re-called with MiXCR into one record per CDR3 protein. For this entry, the V and J calls and clone size follow TCRdb and not the study's own pipeline. The sample carries 300,000 to 500,000 distinct CDR3 sequences, around 21% recorded once. This clonotype came up many times. Its antigen is undetermined. As for time point: persistent/refractory GD, antithyroid drugs over 5 years with positive TRAb. From RNA extracted from PBMCs, the TCR library was made.

This chain connects TRBV28 to TRBJ2-7; D not resolved. The sequence came from a female donor with Graves disease. The sample in question was peripheral blood mononuclear cells (PBMCs), obtained when the disease was refractory, from a patient treated with antithyroid drugs. CDR3 nucleotide sequence: TGTGCCAGCAGCTTAACGGATTCCTACGAGCAGTACTTC. Its translation: CASSLTDSYEQYF.